The text below deals with one T cell receptor (beta chain). The antigen is undetermined. The data originate from a study of T cell responses to AZD1222 COVID-19 vaccine. Findings and caveats of the study: Mapped onto spike, vaccine-associated CD4 TCRs spanned it and were dominant at 160-218 and 743-854. Females made up more of the donors, who were largely white British, and clonal diversity may have come out too low.

Some clones are missing from TCRdb's copy, which holds only in-frame ones; the method was immunoSEQ multiplex PCR. The top ten clones hold 4% to 5% of a sample with around 70,000 clones, more than 75% of them seen once. This clonotype was sampled from an adult who received the MenACWY meningococcal vaccine as a control. This sample comprised peripheral blood, obtained 28 days after the second dose of the MenACWY control vaccine.

As DNA, the CDR3 is TGCGCCAGCAGCCTTGAGGGGAGGGGAGGCTACACCTTC. Its translation: CASSLEGRGGYTF. The rearrangement joins TRBV4-3 to TRBJ1-2, with D possibly being TRBD1 (5 bases). This CDR3 is 13 amino acids long. Germline CDR1 is LGHNA and CDR2 is YSLEER. Trimming left V 4 bases short and J 8 bases short, with 14 bases between.